This T cell receptor (beta chain) was profiled in a study of a mutant IDH1 vaccine in newly diagnosed glioma. Overall study: Treated patients showed a male proportion of roughly 62%, a female proportion of about 40%, and a mean age of around 39 years.

Sample time point: baseline, week 1 (first vaccination visit). Treatment meaning: pre-vaccination baseline after standard-of-care therapy. The germline V and J ends were trimmed by 5 bases and 3 bases, with 15 bases remaining between them. Germline CDR1 reads MDHEN; CDR2 reads SYDVKM. The CDR3 is made up of 15 amino acids. Repertoires were generated with immunoSEQ multiplex PCR, while TCRdb's copy carries only in-frame clones and drops some. This sample has roughly 21,000 clones, with roughly 84% found just once. This sequence joins TRBV28 and TRBJ2-3; a possible D gene is TRBD2 (5 bases). The starting material was PBMCs, obtained from a glioma patient treated with radiotherapy, temozolomide or both. The TCR originated in a man in his forties or fifties with glioma. CDR3 sequence reads: CASSVPSEGTDTQYF. Written as DNA, the CDR3 is TGTGCCAGCAGTGTCCCCAGCGAGGGTACAGATACGCAGTATTTT. Full variable domain (rest looked up from reference TRBV28 and TRBJ2-3): DVKVTQSSRYLVKRTGEKVFLECVQDMDHENMFWYRQDPGLGLRLIYFSYDVKMKEKGDIPEGYSVSREKKERFSLILESASTNQTSMYLCASSVPSEGTDTQYFGPGTRLTVL.